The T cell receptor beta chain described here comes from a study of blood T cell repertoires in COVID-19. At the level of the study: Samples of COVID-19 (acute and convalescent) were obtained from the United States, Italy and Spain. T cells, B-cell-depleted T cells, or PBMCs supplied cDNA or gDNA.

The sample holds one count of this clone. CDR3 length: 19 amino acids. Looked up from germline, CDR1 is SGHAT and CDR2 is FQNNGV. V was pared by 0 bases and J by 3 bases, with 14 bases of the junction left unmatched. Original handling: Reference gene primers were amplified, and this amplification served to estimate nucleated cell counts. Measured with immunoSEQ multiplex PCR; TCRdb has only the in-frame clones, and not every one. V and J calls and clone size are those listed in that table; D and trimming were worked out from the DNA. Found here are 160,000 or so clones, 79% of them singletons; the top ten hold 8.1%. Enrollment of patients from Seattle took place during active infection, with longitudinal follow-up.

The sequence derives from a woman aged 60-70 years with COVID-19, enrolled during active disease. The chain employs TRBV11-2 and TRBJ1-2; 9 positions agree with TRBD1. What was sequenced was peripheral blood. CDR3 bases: TGTGCCAGCAGCTTAGATCGAAGGGGACAGGGACAATTACACTATGGCTACACCTTC. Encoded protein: CASSLDRRGQGQLHYGYTF.